Shown below are 7 T cell receptor beta chains from a single sample sequenced in a study of Ad26.COV2.S vaccination and SARS-CoV-2 variants. Treatment described: 15 to 20 received Ad26.COV2.S at low or high dose, single or two shots; roughly 5 received placebo; per-sample allocation not given. The samples date from day 63 after the first vaccine or placebo injection. Sequencing was performed with immunoSEQ multiplex PCR; in TCRdb, only in-frame clones are kept and a portion is missing. The sample shows 300,000 to 350,000 clones, under 90% of them seen only once. The material sequenced was peripheral blood, taken in a trial of Ad26.COV2.S vaccine versus placebo. The receptor set was obtained from a person aged 18-60 years who received the Ad26.COV2.S COVID-19 vaccine or a placebo.

In this sample, this clone turned up once. The CDR3: CASSSGLVEGVRDGYTF. CDR3 DNA sequence: TGTGCCAGCAGTTCAGGCTTAGTGGAGGGTGTTAGGGATGGCTACACCTTC. This sequence joins TRBV27 and TRBJ1-2; D remains unclear. The CDR3 totals 17 residues. The germline V gene has CDR1 MNHEY and CDR2 SMNVEV (reference sequence). Trimming pared 4 bases from V and 6 bases from J, leaving 24 bases between.

This chain links TRBV19 with TRBJ1-1; TRBD1 might be the D (6 bases). V dropped 7 bases and J dropped 11 bases, with 23 bases sitting between them. The CDR3 runs to 14 residues. In germline, CDR1 is LNHDA, CDR2 SQIVND (reference sequence). The CDR3 region is CASIINRGWVGAFF. The CDR3 DNA is TGTGCCAGTATTATTAATAGGGGGTGGGTAGGGGCTTTCTTT.

The chain uses TRBV3-1 (or the pseudogene TRBV3-2) and TRBJ1-2, with TRBD1 as a possible D gene (6 bases). This CDR3 region has 15 residues. CDR1 is LGHDT, CDR2 YNNKEL, per germline (reference sequence). V shed 4 bases and J shed 4 bases, with 16 bases lying between them. The CDR3 is CASSLTDSGFYGYTF. The CDR3 DNA reads as TGTGCCAGCAGCCTAACGGACAGCGGATTCTATGGCTACACCTTC.

The rearrangement uses TRBV9 and TRBJ2-3, with D perhaps matching TRBD1 (6 bases). The CDR3 totals 13 residues. The V gene lost 5 bases and the J gene lost 5 bases, with 12 bases spanning the gap. CDR1 and CDR2 (germline): SGDLS, YYNGEE. CDR3 coding DNA: TGTGCCAGCAGTGTTTACAGGGAAGATACGCAGTATTTT. Its protein is CASSVYREDTQYF.

V is TRBV24-1 and J is TRBJ1-1, with no clear D. There are 13 residues in the CDR3. Trimming left V 3 bases short and J 6 bases short, with 10 bases between. The V gene's germline CDR1 is KGHDR and CDR2 SFDVKD. This CDR3 reads CATSDERGSEAFF. CDR3 coding DNA: TGTGCCACCAGTGATGAAAGAGGGTCTGAAGCTTTCTTT.

V usage is TRBV15 and J usage is TRBJ1-2, with D perhaps matching TRBD1 (5 bases). The CDR3 runs to 17 residues. Germline CDR1 is LNHNV and CDR2 is YYDKDF (reference sequence). Trimming shortened V by 0 bases and J by 6 bases, and 20 bases separated the two germline ends. The DNA for the CDR3 is TGTGCCACCAGCAGAGAGAGAGGGGAGGCAGGGATACATGGCTACACCTTC. Encoded protein: CATSRERGEAGIHGYTF.

The rearrangement links TRBV7-9 to TRBJ1-1; the D is unclear. V lost 2 bases, J lost 4 bases, and 2 bases lay in between. The CDR3 length is 11 residues. From germline, CDR1 is SEHNR and CDR2 FQNEAQ (reference sequence). CDR3 sequence (DNA): TGTGCCAGCAGCTTAACCACTGAAGCTTTCTTT. Translated: CASSLTTEAFF.